The rows below give T cell receptor beta chains drawn from one sample of a study of T-cell memory formation after mild COVID-19. Each CDR3 protein is one row after TCRdb ran MiXCR on the 5' RACE reads. The repertoire holds about 560,000 distinct CDR3 sequences, with roughly 17% as singletons. Source material: PBMCs or a T cell subset sorted from them (not recorded which). These receptors all come from an adult woman who had mild COVID-19 (a few samples of this study predate the infection). Cell type and time point are not known. CDR3s include the opening cysteine and the closing phenylalanine or tryptophan. Each record gives: J gene, D gene, V gene, clone size, CDR3 protein, CDR3 DNA. A D gene is named only where the DNA matches it firmly. A row's size may be missing; if present it is once, few, many or a size class.

TRBJ1-2	TRBD1	TRBV5-4	-	CASSLGGQGAQGYTF	TGTGCCAGCAGCTTGGGGGGACAGGGGGCGCAGGGCTACACCTTC
TRBJ1-5	-	TRBV21-1	few	CATRARVSGNQPQHF	TGTGCCACCCGGGCCAGGGTAAGTGGCAATCAGCCCCAGCATTTT
TRBJ2-7	-	TRBV2	few	CASSEGGGQSYEQYF	TGTGCCAGCAGTGAAGGAGGCGGACAGAGCTACGAGCAGTACTTC
TRBJ1-1	-	TRBV11-2	few	CASSLDPRAAGNEAFF	TGTGCCAGCAGCTTAGATCCTAGAGCCGCGGGTAATGAAGCTTTCTTT
TRBJ2-1	TRBD2	TRBV24-1	few	CATSDLHEFSGGPNGSYNEQFF	TGTGCCACCAGTGATTTGCATGAGTTCAGCGGGGGCCCCAACGGCTCCTACAATGAGCAGTTCTTC
TRBJ2-1	-	TRBV9	-	CASSVGSHSSYNEQFF	TGTGCCAGCAGCGTAGGTTCTCATAGCTCCTACAATGAGCAGTTCTTC
TRBJ2-3	-	TRBV2	-	CASKRTVEGTQYF	TGTGCCAGCAAAAGGACAGTAGAGGGTACGCAGTATTTT
TRBJ2-7	TRBD2	TRBV18	few	CASSPSGLAGSLYEQYF	TGTGCCAGCTCACCTTCGGGGCTAGCGGGGTCTCTCTACGAGCAGTACTTC
TRBJ2-1	TRBD2	TRBV7-9	few	CASSFSSGGEFF	TGTGCCAGCAGCTTCTCTAGCGGGGGGGAGTTCTTC
TRBJ1-1	-	TRBV11-2	-	CASRSLTSGEAFF	TGTGCCAGCAGGTCCTTAACCTCCGGTGAAGCTTTCTTT
TRBJ1-3	TRBD1	TRBV29-1	-	CSVYRGSGNTIYF	TGCAGCGTCTACAGGGGTTCTGGAAACACCATATATTTT
TRBJ1-6	-	TRBV6-5	few	CASSPAGGLSPLHF	TGTGCCAGCAGCCCCGCCGGGGGGCTTAGCCCCCTCCACTTT
TRBJ1-1	-	TRBV7-9	few	CASSGRAEAFF	TGTGCCAGCAGCGGAAGGGCTGAAGCTTTCTTT
TRBJ2-2	TRBD1	TRBV9	few	CASSVALDRLNTGELFF	TGTGCCAGCAGCGTAGCTTTGGACAGGCTAAACACCGGGGAGCTGTTTTTT
TRBJ1-5	-	TRBV24-1	-	CATSDFRDKDQPQHF	TGTGCCACCAGTGATTTTCGCGACAAGGACCAGCCCCAGCATTTT
TRBJ2-1	TRBD1	TRBV7-3	-	CASSLGTEYNEQFF	TGTGCCAGCAGCTTAGGGACAGAATACAATGAGCAGTTCTTC
TRBJ2-3	TRBD1	TRBV5-1	many	CASSIQDRGGTDTQYF	TGCGCCAGCAGCATACAGGACAGGGGAGGCACAGATACGCAGTATTTT
TRBJ2-3	-	TRBV7-9	-	CASSSPLADTQYF	TGTGCCAGCAGCTCCCCGTTGGCAGATACGCAGTATTTT
TRBJ1-6	TRBD1	TRBV3-1	-	CATGQGNSPLHF	TGTGCCACCGGACAGGGTAATTCACCCCTCCACTTT
TRBJ1-6	-	TRBV7-2	-	CASSLAHRRINSPLHF	TGTGCCAGCAGCTTAGCCCACAGGCGGATTAATTCACCCCTCCACTTT
TRBJ1-4	-	TRBV18	few	CASSPLPRLGKLFF	TGTGCCAGCTCACCTCTCCCACGTCTTGGAAAACTGTTTTTT
TRBJ1-5	-	TRBV27	-	CASSTVSPGGWISQPQHF	TGTGCCAGCAGTACAGTCAGCCCCGGTGGCTGGATCAGTCAGCCCCAGCATTTT
TRBJ1-3	TRBD1	TRBV12-3/TRBV12-4	few	CASSLSSGQTGNGFRNTIYF	TGTGCCAGCAGTTTGTCGTCGGGACAGACGGGGAACGGGTTCAGAAACACCATATATTTT
TRBJ2-5	TRBD2	TRBV12-3/TRBV12-4	few	CASTLAGVWQETQYF	TGTGCCAGCACCTTAGCGGGAGTATGGCAAGAGACCCAGTACTTC
TRBJ2-1	TRBD2	TRBV12-3/TRBV12-4	few	CASSLWRSSGTNNEQFF	TGTGCCAGCAGTTTATGGAGGTCTTCAGGGACTAACAATGAGCAGTTCTTC
TRBJ1-3	-	TRBV4-2	-	CASSQVEYSGNTIYF	TGTGCCAGCAGCCAAGTAGAGTACTCTGGAAACACCATATATTTT
TRBJ2-7	TRBD2	TRBV7-9	-	CASSHSSGSSEQYF	TGTGCCAGCAGCCACTCTAGCGGGAGTAGTGAGCAGTACTTC
TRBJ2-3	TRBD2	TRBV6-5	-	CASSYPTTGLAGILRPTDTQYF	TGTGCCAGCAGTTACCCTACCACAGGACTAGCGGGGATTCTTCGACCCACAGATACGCAGTATTTT
TRBJ2-7	-	TRBV7-9	few	CASSLVERPTYEQYF	TGTGCCAGCAGCTTAGTGGAGCGCCCAACCTACGAGCAGTACTTC